Many counts were recorded for the clone carrying this TCR beta chain. The record originates from a study of T-cell reconstitution after alpha-beta-depleted transplantation in children. V lost 6 bases, J lost 2 bases, and 11 bases stayed unmatched. CDR1 and CDR2 from the germline V gene are SQVTM and ANQGSEA. This CDR3 spans 16 amino acids. Using unique molecular identifiers, the investigators prepared the TCRbeta library. TCRdb processed the PCR reads anew with MiXCR; each CDR3 protein has one entry. The sample consists of 360,000 or so distinct CDR3 sequences, just over 20% of them appearing once. This rearrangement joins TRBV29-1 to TRBJ2-1; 9 bases fit TRBD2. The TCR sequence derives from a human donor who donated a stem cell graft to a child with acute myeloid leukemia. The sequenced sample was PBMCs from the stem cell graft donor, obtained from the stem cell graft. CDR3 nucleotides: TGCAGCGTGGGGGGGGGTGGGACTAGCCCCTACAATGAGCAGTTCTTC. Translating it yields CSVGGGGTSPYNEQFF.